A selection of T cell receptor beta chains follows, all from one sample in a study of blood T cell repertoires in COVID-19. Here immunoSEQ multiplex PCR was the method, and the copy in TCRdb shows in-frame clones only, minus some. The sample includes 200,000 to 250,000 clones, 80% to 85% of them seen just once. The sequenced material came from peripheral blood. The receptors originated from an elderly woman with COVID-19, enrolled during active disease. Each CDR3 is given with its conserved first and last residue. The order of the fields is J gene, V gene, clone size, CDR3 protein. Some rows have no size entry. The others give once, few or many, or a class for an expanded clone.

j_gene: TRBJ2-1
v_gene: TRBV27
abundance: NA
CDR3aa: CASSLLAGDRNEQFF

j_gene: TRBJ2-3
v_gene: TRBV4-3
abundance: NA
CDR3aa: CASSQDSGDTQYF

j_gene: TRBJ1-6
v_gene: TRBV2
abundance: NA
CDR3aa: CASREPNSPLHF

j_gene: TRBJ2-5
v_gene: TRBV24-1
abundance: NA
CDR3aa: CATSVPLAGEETQYF

j_gene: TRBJ2-1
v_gene: TRBV19
abundance: NA
CDR3aa: CASRTPSGGHNEQFF

j_gene: TRBJ2-3
v_gene: TRBV7-9
abundance: NA
CDR3aa: CASSFPPYTDTQYF

j_gene: TRBJ1-5
v_gene: TRBV28
abundance: NA
CDR3aa: CASSLRTGDQPQHF

j_gene: TRBJ2-1
v_gene: TRBV27
abundance: NA
CDR3aa: CASSFERPSYNEQFF

j_gene: TRBJ1-1
v_gene: TRBV19
abundance: NA
CDR3aa: CASSKPLNTEAFF

j_gene: TRBJ2-2
v_gene: TRBV2
abundance: few
CDR3aa: CASSGQVTGELFF

j_gene: TRBJ1-5
v_gene: TRBV21-1
abundance: NA
CDR3aa: CASSKVAGVYQPQHF

j_gene: TRBJ1-6
v_gene: TRBV27
abundance: NA
CDR3aa: CASRSRGAYNSPLHF

j_gene: TRBJ1-4
v_gene: TRBV28
abundance: NA
CDR3aa: CASSLGGQANEKLFF

j_gene: TRBJ2-7
v_gene: TRBV7-3
abundance: NA
CDR3aa: CASSLRLAGGYEQYF

j_gene: TRBJ2-2
v_gene: TRBV19
abundance: NA
CDR3aa: CATLRDRGYTGELFF

j_gene: TRBJ1-6
v_gene: TRBV6-6
abundance: NA
CDR3aa: CASGQVGTGASYNSPLHF

j_gene: TRBJ2-3
v_gene: TRBV7-9
abundance: once
CDR3aa: CASSLGVSTDTQYF

j_gene: TRBJ2-7
v_gene: TRBV19
abundance: NA
CDR3aa: CASARQGMVYEQYF

j_gene: TRBJ1-1
v_gene: TRBV3-1/TRBV3-2
abundance: NA
CDR3aa: CASSQFLSPGARNTEAFF

j_gene: TRBJ2-1
v_gene: TRBV2
abundance: NA
CDR3aa: CASGTSGGLGDEQFF

j_gene: TRBJ1-1
v_gene: TRBV28
abundance: NA
CDR3aa: CASSFLGARTEAFF

j_gene: TRBJ1-5
v_gene: TRBV16
abundance: NA
CDR3aa: CASSRSGGSTQPQHF

j_gene: TRBJ2-2
v_gene: TRBV5-1
abundance: NA
CDR3aa: CASSTVPGQGAAGELFF

j_gene: TRBJ2-3
v_gene: TRBV2
abundance: NA
CDR3aa: CASTRTGTDTQYF

j_gene: TRBJ2-2
v_gene: TRBV6-5
abundance: NA
CDR3aa: CASHFLTAGELFF

j_gene: TRBJ2-2
v_gene: TRBV29-1
abundance: NA
CDR3aa: CSGTGGTGELFF